This T cell receptor beta chain derives from a study of blood T cells in healthy people across ages (dated by TCRdb to the mid-2010s). With regard to the full study: In model experiments, template switching captured about one uniquely barcoded TCR beta cDNA molecule for every two T cells. Two additional independent replicas of 1 million unique cDNA reads from the same blood draw were analyzed for two donors (one aged 18 to 30 and one aged 80 or older). Using deep sequencing normalized with unique cDNA molecular identifiers, the study measured how TCR beta repertoire diversity changes with age. To avoid experimental bias, donors of different ages were distributed randomly across sequencing lanes. The donors were split into four age groups: young (average 16 years), middle-aged (about 40), aged (more than 60) and long-lived (about 74).

Library preparation was by 5' RACE. A second roughly 6 to 11 cycle PCR used a sample-barcoded 5' primer and a J-beta primer mix. Each TCR beta cDNA molecule received a unique molecular identifier from a template-switch 5' adaptor carrying 12 random nucleotides. At least 2.5 million CDR3-containing paired-end reads were obtained from each sample. First-strand cDNA was synthesized from all RNA with the Mint cDNA synthesis kit, primed by a TRBC-specific oligonucleotide. Following uracil-DNA glycosylase treatment, a first 18-cycle PCR with universal primers M1SS and BC2_uni_R was performed on all cDNA. As for how the authors treated the data: Each sample was normalized by randomly selecting 1 million high-quality reads, each carrying a distinct molecular identifier. Reads with shared molecular identifiers were discarded instead of being binned into consensus sequences. CDR3 identification, clonotype clustering and error correction used MiTCR with a Q25 quality threshold and the strictest error-elimination algorithm. A nonparametric unseen species model with Euler transformation was used to estimate lower-bound total TCR beta diversity. TCRdb reanalyzed the raw reads on its own, using fastp at Q25 for trimming and MiXCR for clone calling, and kept in-frame beta chains. Identical CDR3 proteins give one entry, which carries the most common genes and DNA. The V and J calls were not made by the authors but by TCRdb's processing. The table for this sample lists over 1,500,000 distinct CDR3 sequences; about two fifths of them were counted only once. Of the sample, roughly 23% falls within the top ten clones.

As regards this clonotype: Its cognate antigen has yet to be identified. No base quality information exists; no much larger clone differs at one position.

The donors were roughly 38 Caucasian individuals from Russia, aged roughly 6 to 95 years, who were systemically healthy. Each donor gave around 9.5 milliliters of peripheral blood, collected into EDTA-treated Vacutainer tubes. Ficoll-Paque density-gradient centrifugation was used to isolate PBMCs, with at least 6 million per sample. Trizol reagent was used to extract total RNA from PBMCs, with at least 5.5 micrograms per sample. The percentages of naive CD45RAhigh/CD27high T cells were determined by flow cytometry on a PBMC aliquot from every donor. General findings and caveats noted by the study authors: Total diversity estimates from one million sequenced T cells were considered lower bounds and underestimates. Donor CMV infection status was unknown, potentially confounding age-related changes in expanded clonotypes. Since profiling was done on bulk unsorted PBMCs, naive and antigen-experienced compartments could not be conclusively compared. The long-lived group showed more naive CD4+ T cells, fewer expanded clones and increased TCR diversity than the aged group, suggesting age selection. A strong correlation was found between observed TCR beta diversity and the percentage of naive T cells measured by flow cytometry. Observed TCR beta diversity per million T cells fell roughly linearly with age, and a significant reduction was already apparent by age roughly 40.

CDR3 length: 19 amino acids, cysteine to phenylalanine. The entry retains the CDR3 DNA only, 57 bases that are in frame from base 1. CDR1 and CDR2 are drawn from the germline V gene (reference sequence): LNHNV, YYDKDF. The sample consisted of blood. The sequence joins TRBV15 to TRBJ2-7; TRBD2 matches 7 bases in the middle. The J call may be incorrect, as the DNA end agrees better with TRBJ2-5. The sequence was collected from a human donor in good health. The DNA sequence is TGTGCCACCAGCAGAGATTATTGGTTCGGGGGGTCGGGAACAGAGACCCAGTACTTC. This is translated as CATSRDYWFGGSGTETQYF.